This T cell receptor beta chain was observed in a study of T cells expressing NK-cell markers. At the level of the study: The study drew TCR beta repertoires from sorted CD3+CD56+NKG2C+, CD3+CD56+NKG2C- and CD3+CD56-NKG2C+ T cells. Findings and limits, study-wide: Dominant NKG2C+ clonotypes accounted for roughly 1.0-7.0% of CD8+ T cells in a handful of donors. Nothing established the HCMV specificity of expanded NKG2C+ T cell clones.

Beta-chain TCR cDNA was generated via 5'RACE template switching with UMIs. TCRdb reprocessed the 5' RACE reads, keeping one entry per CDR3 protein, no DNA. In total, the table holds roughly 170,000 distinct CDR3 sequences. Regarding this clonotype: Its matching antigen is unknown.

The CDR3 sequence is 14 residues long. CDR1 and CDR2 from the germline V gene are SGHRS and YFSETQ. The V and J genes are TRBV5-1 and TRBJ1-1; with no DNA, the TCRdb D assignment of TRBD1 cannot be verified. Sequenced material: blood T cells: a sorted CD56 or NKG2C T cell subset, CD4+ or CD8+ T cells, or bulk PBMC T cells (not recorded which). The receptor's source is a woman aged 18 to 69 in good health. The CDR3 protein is CASSLSGDSTEAFF.